The rows below give T cell receptor beta chains drawn from one sample of a study of CD8+CD57+ T cells in acquired aplastic anemia. In TCRdb, the reads were re-called with MiXCR into one record per CDR3 protein. The sample shows 180,000 or so distinct CDR3 sequences, less than 60% of them seen only once. Sequencing input: sorted CD4+, CD8+, or CD8+CD57+ T cells (not recorded which) from PBMCs. The origin of the receptors is a human donor with aplastic anemia. Both conserved end residues are part of each CDR3. The D gene is left open where the match is weak. Clone size appears in some rows only: once, few, many, or a class for an expanded clone.

TRBV20-1	.	TRBJ1-4	TRBD1	CSAPSPDRDEKLFF	TGCAGTGCCCCTTCGCCGGACAGGGATGAAAAACTGTTTTTT
TRBV2	.	TRBJ1-6	.	CASSSWTADSPPHF	TGTGCCAGCAGTTCTTGGACAGCCGATTCACCCCCCCACTTT
TRBV20-1	many	TRBJ2-3	TRBD2	CSASPGLAGADTQYF	TGCAGTGCTAGTCCTGGACTAGCGGGAGCAGATACGCAGTATTTT
TRBV15	few	TRBJ2-2	.	CATSRATGELFF	TGTGCCACCAGCAGAGCCACCGGGGAGCTGTTTTTT
TRBV12-3/TRBV12-4	few	TRBJ1-1	.	CASTWTMGDKAFF	TGTGCCAGCACCTGGACTATGGGGGATAAAGCTTTCTTT
TRBV7-7	.	TRBJ1-6	.	CASSFGTGPRGSPPHF	TGTGCTAGCAGCTTCGGGACGGGGCCTCGGGGTTCACCCCCCCACTTT
TRBV24-1	.	TRBJ1-2	.	CATSPGAMNYGYTF	TGTGCCACCAGCCCAGGGGCAATGAACTATGGCTACACCTTC
TRBV24-1	.	TRBJ2-7	TRBD2	CATSDPSVAGGWEQYF	TGTGCCACCAGTGATCCATCCGTGGCGGGGGGATGGGAGCAGTACTTC
TRBV29-1	.	TRBJ2-2	.	CSVRRGIGTGELFF	TGCAGCGTTAGACGAGGGATAGGCACCGGGGAGCTGTTTTTT
TRBV5-3	.	TRBJ2-5	TRBD1	CTSSTRGQQTQYF	TGTACCAGCAGTACCAGGGGGCAACAGACCCAGTACTTC
TRBV7-8	.	TRBJ1-2	.	CASRRHGNYGYTF	TGTGCCAGCAGAAGGCATGGGAACTATGGCTACACCTTC
TRBV20-1	many	TRBJ1-1	TRBD1	CSARVRDRAGEAFF	TGCAGTGCTAGAGTTCGGGACAGGGCGGGAGAAGCTTTCTTT
TRBV12-3/TRBV12-4	.	TRBJ2-1	.	CASSLGIPGHNEQFF	TGTGCCAGCAGTTTAGGGATCCCGGGACACAATGAGCAGTTCTTC
TRBV2	once	TRBJ1-4	.	CAGKEVSSEKLFF	TGCGCCGGCAAGGAGGTTAGCTCGGAAAAACTGTTTTTT
TRBV10-3	many	TRBJ1-1	.	CAIRIQGLTTEAFF	TGTGCCATCAGGATACAGGGTCTGACCACTGAAGCTTTCTTT
TRBV20-1	.	TRBJ2-3	.	CSARDTVGGTDTQYF	TGCAGTGCTAGAGATACAGTGGGTGGGACAGATACGCAGTATTTT
TRBV15	.	TRBJ1-2	.	CATSRERGGYGYTF	TGTGCCACCAGCAGAGAGAGGGGCGGATATGGCTACACCTTC